This T cell receptor (beta chain) was found in a study of blood T cell repertoires in COVID-19 (dated by TCRdb to 2018 to 2020). As for the study more broadly: Collaborator samples came from the United States, Italy and Spain and covered acute and convalescent phases of COVID-19. Deeply sampled blood TCRbeta repertoires from subjects exposed to, actively infected with, or recovered from COVID-19 were included in the dataset. The samples were drawn from the first 160 participants of the ongoing ImmuneRACE study and from 950 to 1,500 subjects provided by 6 global collaborators. Nearly every sample came with metadata listing a de-identified subject ID, COVID-19 status, age in years and sex. The repertoires were released in a freely available public database meant as a resource for research on the immune response to SARS-CoV-2. The material from the prospective study consisted of cDNA or gDNA derived from T cells, B-cell-depleted T cells, or PBMCs. HLA class I and class II types, where available, came from metadata supplied by the sample provider rather than from assay-based typing. The research as a whole found: The quantity of clinical and demographic metadata differed by source and by participant and was supplied without curation.

Compared with germline, V lacks 2 bases and J lacks 4 bases; bases without a gene match: 3. From the cysteine up to the phenylalanine, the CDR3 has a length of 15 residues. The entry retains the CDR3 DNA only, 45 bases that are in frame from base 1. The germline V gene (reference sequence) supplies CDR1 MNHEY and CDR2 SMNVEV. TCRbeta CDR3 regions were amplified from genomic DNA using the immunoSEQ Assay, a bias-controlled multiplex PCR. On the authors' methods: Nucleated cell counts per sample were estimated from amplification of reference gene primers within the assay. Sequence reads were collapsed and filtered to measure the absolute abundance of every unique TCRbeta CDR3 rearrangement. For each sample, productive Simpson clonality was calculated as the square root of Simpson's diversity index over productive rearrangements. TCRdb's version of the immuneACCESS table is confined to in-frame rearrangements and falls short of the full clone set. An unresolved V gene accounts for under half of the shortfall where checked; the remainder is of unknown origin. V, J and clone size are taken as reported in that table, and D and trimming were inferred from the DNA itself. The sample table shows 120,000 or so clones, and around 80% are seen once. The top ten constitute about 40% of the sample.

The collaborating institutions used their own protocols to collect whole blood in K2EDTA tubes. For TCRbeta analysis, collaborator samples were shipped as frozen whole blood, as isolated PBMCs, or as DNA extracted from either sample type. A word on this clone: The target of this receptor is not known. No base quality values were provided; no much bigger clone lies one nucleotide off. The sample contains more than one DNA sequence encoding this CDR3.

The TCR sequence derives from a man in his forties or fifties with active or convalescent COVID-19. This chain joins TRBV27 to TRBJ1-3; TRBD1 aligns with 9 central bases. The sample was peripheral blood. The CDR3 amino acid sequence is: CASSLRGTGGNTIYF. The DNA sequence follows: TGTGCCAGCAGTTTACGCGGGACAGGGGGAAACACCATATATTTT.